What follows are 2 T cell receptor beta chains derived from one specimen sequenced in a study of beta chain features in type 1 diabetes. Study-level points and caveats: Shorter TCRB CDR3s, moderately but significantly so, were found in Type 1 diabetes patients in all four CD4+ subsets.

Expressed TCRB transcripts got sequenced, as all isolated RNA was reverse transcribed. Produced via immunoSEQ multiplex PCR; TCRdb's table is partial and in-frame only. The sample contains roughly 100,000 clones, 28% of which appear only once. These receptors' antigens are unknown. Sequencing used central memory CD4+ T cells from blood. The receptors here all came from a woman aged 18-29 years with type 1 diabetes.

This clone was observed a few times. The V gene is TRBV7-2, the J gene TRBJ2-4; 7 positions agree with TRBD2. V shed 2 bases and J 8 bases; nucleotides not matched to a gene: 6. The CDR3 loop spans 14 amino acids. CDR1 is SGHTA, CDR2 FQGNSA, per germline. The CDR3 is CASSLRGRGDIQYF. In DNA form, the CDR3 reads TGTGCCAGCAGCTTAAGGGGCCGGGGGGACATTCAGTACTTC.

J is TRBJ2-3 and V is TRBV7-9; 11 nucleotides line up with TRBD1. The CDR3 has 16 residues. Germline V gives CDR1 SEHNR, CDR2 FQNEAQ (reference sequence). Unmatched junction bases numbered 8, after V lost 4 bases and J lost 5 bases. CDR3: CASSSPGTGGIDTQYF. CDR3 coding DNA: TGTGCCAGCAGCTCTCCCGGGACAGGGGGTATAGATACGCAGTATTTT.